This TCR beta chain was identified in a study of T cell clonotyping in hematopoietic cell transplantation. The protocol was immunoSEQ multiplex PCR, while the TCRdb copy is restricted to in-frame clones and leaves out a portion. The sample contains about 45,000 clones, roughly 80% of which appear only once. Time point meaning: recipient sample about 28 days before transplant, after cytoreduction. Losses at the gene ends were 1 base for V and 0 bases for J; bases not matched to a gene: 5. The germline CDR1 and CDR2 sequences are LNHDA and SQIVND (reference sequence). The CDR3 has 17 amino acids. This clonotype was sampled from a man aged 55 to 70 with myelodysplastic syndrome. Some clones in this sample may be carry-over from other donors' samples. The sequencing here drew on peripheral blood mononuclear cells, taken before stem cell transplant. J is TRBJ2-4 and V is TRBV19; TRBD2 aligns across 8 bases. The CDR3 DNA is TGTGCCAGTAGTATAGGAAATAGCGGGGCAGCCAAAAACATTCAGTACTTC. This gives the protein CASSIGNSGAAKNIQYF.